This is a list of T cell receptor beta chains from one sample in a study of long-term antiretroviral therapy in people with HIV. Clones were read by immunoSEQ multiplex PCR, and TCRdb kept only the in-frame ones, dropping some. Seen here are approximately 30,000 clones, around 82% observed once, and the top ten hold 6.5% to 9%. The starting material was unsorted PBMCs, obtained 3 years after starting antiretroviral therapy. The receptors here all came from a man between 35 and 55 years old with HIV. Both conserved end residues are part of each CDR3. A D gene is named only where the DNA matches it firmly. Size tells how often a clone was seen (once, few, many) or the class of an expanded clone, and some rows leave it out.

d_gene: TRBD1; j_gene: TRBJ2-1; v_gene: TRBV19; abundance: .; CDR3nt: TGTGCCAGTAGTATCCCGGGACAGGGACACAATGAGCAGTTCTTC; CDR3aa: CASSIPGQGHNEQFF
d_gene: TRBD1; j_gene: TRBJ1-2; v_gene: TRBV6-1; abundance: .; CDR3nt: TGTGCCAGCAGTGAAACAGGGGAGAATGGCTACACCTTC; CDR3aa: CASSETGENGYTF
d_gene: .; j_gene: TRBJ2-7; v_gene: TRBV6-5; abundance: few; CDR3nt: TGTGCCAGCAGTTACTCGTCCCGGGGGGCCGCCTACGAGCAGTACTTC; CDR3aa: CASSYSSRGAAYEQYF
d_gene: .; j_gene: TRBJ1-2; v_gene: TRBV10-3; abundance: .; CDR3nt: TGTGCCATCAGTGGGCCGGAGACAAGCTCGGACTATGGCTACACCTTC; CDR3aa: CAISGPETSSDYGYTF
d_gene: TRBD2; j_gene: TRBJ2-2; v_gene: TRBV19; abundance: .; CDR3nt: TGTGCCACTTCTAGCGGGAGGGGACGCGGGGAGCTGTTTTTT; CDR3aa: CATSSGRGRGELFF
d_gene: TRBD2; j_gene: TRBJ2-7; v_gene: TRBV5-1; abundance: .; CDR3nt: TGCGCCAGCAGCTTGGCCCCTAGCGGGAGGGCTTGGCAGTACTTC; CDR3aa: CASSLAPSGRAWQYF
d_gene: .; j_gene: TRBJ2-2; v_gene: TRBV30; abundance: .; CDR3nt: TGTGCCTGGAGCGGGGACGCCGGGGAGCTGTTTTTT; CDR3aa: CAWSGDAGELFF
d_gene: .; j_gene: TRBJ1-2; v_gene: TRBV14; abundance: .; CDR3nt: TGTGCCAGCAGCCAAGATCAGGGCGGCAGAAGAAATGGCTACACCTTC; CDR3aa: CASSQDQGGRRNGYTF
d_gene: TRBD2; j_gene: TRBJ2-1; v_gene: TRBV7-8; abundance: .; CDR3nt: TGTGCCAGCAGCCGGGGGGGGACTAGCGGGAGAGTTGAGCAGTTCTTC; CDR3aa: CASSRGGTSGRVEQFF
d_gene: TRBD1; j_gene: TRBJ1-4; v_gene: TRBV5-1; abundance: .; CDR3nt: TGCGCCAGCAGCTCAAGGCCGACAGGGTACGGCGGTGAAAAACTGTTTTTT; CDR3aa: CASSSRPTGYGGEKLFF
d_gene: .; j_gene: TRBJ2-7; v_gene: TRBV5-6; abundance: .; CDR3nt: TGTGCCAGCAGCTTGGAGACAGATCCTCTCTACGAGCAGTACTTC; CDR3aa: CASSLETDPLYEQYF
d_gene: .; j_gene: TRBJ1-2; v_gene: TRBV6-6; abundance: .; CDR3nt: TGTGCCAGCAAATCCCGGACAGCACATAACTATGGCTACACCTTC; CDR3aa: CASKSRTAHNYGYTF
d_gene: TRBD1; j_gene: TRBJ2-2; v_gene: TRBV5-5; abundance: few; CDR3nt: TGTGCCAGCAGCTTGGTGGGACAGGGCGCGAACACCGGGGAGCTGTTTTTT; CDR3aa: CASSLVGQGANTGELFF
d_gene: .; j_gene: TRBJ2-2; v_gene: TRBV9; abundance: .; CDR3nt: TGTGCCAGCAGCGTTACAAGGGACACCGGGGAGCTGTTTTTT; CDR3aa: CASSVTRDTGELFF
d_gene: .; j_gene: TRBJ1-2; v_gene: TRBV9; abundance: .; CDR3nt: TGTGCCAGCAGCGTAGACGGTCTCGGCTACACCTTC; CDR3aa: CASSVDGLGYTF
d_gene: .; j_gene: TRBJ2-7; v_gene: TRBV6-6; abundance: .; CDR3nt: TGTGCCACCCAAGGGACATACGACTCCTACGAGCAGTACTTC; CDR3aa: CATQGTYDSYEQYF
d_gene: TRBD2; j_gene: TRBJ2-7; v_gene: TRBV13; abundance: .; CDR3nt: TGTGCCAGCAGCCCCCAGGGACTAGCGGAAGAGCAGTACTTC; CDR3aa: CASSPQGLAEEQYF
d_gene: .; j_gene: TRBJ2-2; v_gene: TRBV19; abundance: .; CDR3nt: TGTGCCAGTAGTATCGAGGAAAACACCGGGGAGCTGTTTTTT; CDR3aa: CASSIEENTGELFF
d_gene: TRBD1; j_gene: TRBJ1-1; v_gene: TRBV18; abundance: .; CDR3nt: TGTGCCAGCTCACTAGGGGACAGGGGGCTGGGCACTGAAGCTTTCTTT; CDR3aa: CASSLGDRGLGTEAFF
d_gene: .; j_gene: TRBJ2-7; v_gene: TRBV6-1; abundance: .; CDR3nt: TGTGCCAGCAGTGAGGGGGGGAAAGGGACAGGACGGTGGGAGCAGTACTTC; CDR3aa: CASSEGGKGTGRWEQYF
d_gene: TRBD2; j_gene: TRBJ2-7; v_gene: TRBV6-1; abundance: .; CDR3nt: TGTGCCAGCAGTGTGTCTAGCGGGCCCACCTACGAGCAGTACTTC; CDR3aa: CASSVSSGPTYEQYF
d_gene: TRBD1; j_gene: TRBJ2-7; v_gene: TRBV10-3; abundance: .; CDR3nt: TGTGCCCATGGGGGAGGACAGGGCTACGAGCAGTACTTC; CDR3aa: CAHGGGQGYEQYF
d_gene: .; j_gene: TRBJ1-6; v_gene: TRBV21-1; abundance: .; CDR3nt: TGTGCCAGCAGTAACCGGGACAGGGGTAATTCACCCCTCCACTTT; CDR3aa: CASSNRDRGNSPLHF
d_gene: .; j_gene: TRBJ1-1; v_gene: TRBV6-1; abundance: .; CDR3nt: TGTGCCAGCAGTGAAGCGCTTCCAGCAGGCGGTGAAGCTTTCTTT; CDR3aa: CASSEALPAGGEAFF
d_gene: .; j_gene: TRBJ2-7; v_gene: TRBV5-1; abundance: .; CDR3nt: TGCGCCAGCAGCTTGGCCGGAGGGCCCGAGCAGTACTTC; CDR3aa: CASSLAGGPEQYF
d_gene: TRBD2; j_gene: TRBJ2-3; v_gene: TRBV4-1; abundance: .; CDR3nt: TGCGCCAGCAGCCGGATTTCCGGGACTAGCGGGAGGAAGGTTAGCACAGATACGCAGTATTTT; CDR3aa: CASSRISGTSGRKVSTDTQYF
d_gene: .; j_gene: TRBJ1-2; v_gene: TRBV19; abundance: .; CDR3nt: TGTGCCAGTAAAGCATCCCAGGGGAACTATGGCTACACCTTC; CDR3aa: CASKASQGNYGYTF
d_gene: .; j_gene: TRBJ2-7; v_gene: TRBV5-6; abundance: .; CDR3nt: TGTGCCAGCAGCCGGAGGGGAACCTACGAGCAGTACTTC; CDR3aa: CASSRRGTYEQYF
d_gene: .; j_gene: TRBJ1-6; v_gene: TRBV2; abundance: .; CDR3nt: TGTGCCAGCGGGCCAAGTAATTCACCCCTCCACTTT; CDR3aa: CASGPSNSPLHF
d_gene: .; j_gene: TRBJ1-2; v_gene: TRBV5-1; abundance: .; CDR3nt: TGCGCCAGCCGAATCGGGCCAGCTTCCAGGAGTGGCTACACCTTC; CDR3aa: CASRIGPASRSGYTF
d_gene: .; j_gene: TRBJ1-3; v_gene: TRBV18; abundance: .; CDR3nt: TGTGCCAGCTCACCAGACGCGCAGAATTCTGGAAACACCATATATTTT; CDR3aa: CASSPDAQNSGNTIYF
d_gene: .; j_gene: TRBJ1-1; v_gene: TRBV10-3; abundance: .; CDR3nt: TGTGCCATCAGTGAGTCTGGGCAGGCGAACACTGAAGCTTTCTTT; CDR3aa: CAISESGQANTEAFF
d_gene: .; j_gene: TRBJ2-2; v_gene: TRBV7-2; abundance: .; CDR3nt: TGTGCCAGCAGCCCCATTACCGGGACTCCAACGAACACCGGGGAGCTGTTTTTT; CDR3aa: CASSPITGTPTNTGELFF
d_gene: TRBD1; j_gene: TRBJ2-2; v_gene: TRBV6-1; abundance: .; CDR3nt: TGTGCCAGTGACAGGGGAAACACCGGGGAGCTGTTTTTT; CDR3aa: CASDRGNTGELFF
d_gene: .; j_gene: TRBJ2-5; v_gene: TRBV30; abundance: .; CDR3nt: TGTGCCTGGAATGCCGGCCAAGAGACCCAGTACTTC; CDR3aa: CAWNAGQETQYF
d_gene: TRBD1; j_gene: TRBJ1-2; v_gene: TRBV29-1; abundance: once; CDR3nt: TGCAGCGTTGGGTCAGGGGGCAACTATGGCTACACCTTC; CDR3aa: CSVGSGGNYGYTF
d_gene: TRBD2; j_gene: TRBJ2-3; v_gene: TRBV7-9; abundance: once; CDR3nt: TGTGCCGTACTGCTCCCGGGGGGGCTATCCACAGATACGCAGTATTTT; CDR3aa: CAVLLPGGLSTDTQYF
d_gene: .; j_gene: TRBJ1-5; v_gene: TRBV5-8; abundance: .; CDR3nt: TGTGCCAGCAGCTTCTCTATCCAGCCCCAGCATTTT; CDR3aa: CASSFSIQPQHF
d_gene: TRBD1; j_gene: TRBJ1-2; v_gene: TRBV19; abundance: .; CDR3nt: TGTGCCAGTACCCCTGGGACAGGGAAGTATGGCTACACCTTC; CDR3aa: CASTPGTGKYGYTF
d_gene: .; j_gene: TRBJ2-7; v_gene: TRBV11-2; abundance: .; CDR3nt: TGTGCCAGCAGCTTCTCATGGGGTAGGACCTACGAGCAGTACTTC; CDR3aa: CASSFSWGRTYEQYF
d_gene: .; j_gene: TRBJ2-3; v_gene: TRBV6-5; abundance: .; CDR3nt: TGTGCCAGCAGTTCCCCCCTACAGGGCACAGATACGCAGTATTTT; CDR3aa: CASSSPLQGTDTQYF
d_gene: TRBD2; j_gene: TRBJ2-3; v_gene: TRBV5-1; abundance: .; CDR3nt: TGCGCCAGCAGCTTGAATTCGCTAGCGGGTTATAGCACAGATACGCAGTATTTT; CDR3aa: CASSLNSLAGYSTDTQYF
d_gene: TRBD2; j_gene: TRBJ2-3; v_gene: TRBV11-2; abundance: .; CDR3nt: TGTGCCAGCAGCTTAGATGTTAGCGGGAGGGTAAAACCTAGCACAGATACGCAGTATTTT; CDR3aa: CASSLDVSGRVKPSTDTQYF
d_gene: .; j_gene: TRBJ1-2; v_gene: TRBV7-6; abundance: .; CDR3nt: TGTGCCAGCAGCCTTAATGGACAGAGTGAGGGCTACACCTTC; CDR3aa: CASSLNGQSEGYTF
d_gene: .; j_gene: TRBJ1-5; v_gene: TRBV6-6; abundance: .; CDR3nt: TGTGCCAGCAGTTACGGGGGGGTACAGCCCCAGCATTTT; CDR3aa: CASSYGGVQPQHF
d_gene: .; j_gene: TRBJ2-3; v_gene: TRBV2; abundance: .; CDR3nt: TGTGCCACCTCCGAATTTTATACGCAGTATTTT; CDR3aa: CATSEFYTQYF
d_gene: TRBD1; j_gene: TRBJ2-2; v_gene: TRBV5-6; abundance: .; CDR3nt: TGTGCCAGCAGCCGCACCGGGACAGGGAACACCGGGGAGCTGTTTTTT; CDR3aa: CASSRTGTGNTGELFF
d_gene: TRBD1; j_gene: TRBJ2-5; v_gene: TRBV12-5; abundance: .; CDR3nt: TGTGCTAGTGGTTTGGGATACAGGGGGAGGGAGACCCAGTACTTC; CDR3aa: CASGLGYRGRETQYF